This T cell receptor (beta chain) was sequenced during a study of blood T cell repertoires in COVID-19. The CDR3 has 14 amino acids. Per the germline V gene, CDR1 is SNHLY and CDR2 is FYNNEI. Points on this clone: The junction departs from germline at one end; a sequencing error may be responsible.

Repertoires were generated with immunoSEQ multiplex PCR, while TCRdb's copy carries only in-frame clones and drops some. The profile shows 200,000 to 250,000 clones, approximately 80% of them singletons. This clonotype was sampled from a woman in her 40s with acute COVID-19. The chain recombines TRBV2 with TRBJ1-3; D might be TRBD1 (5 bases). The specimen was PBMCs or T cells enriched from blood (not recorded which). The CDR3 loop reads CAGRALSSGNTIYF. In nucleotides, the CDR3 is TGTGCCGGCAGGGCCCTGTCCTCTGGAAACACCATATATTTT.